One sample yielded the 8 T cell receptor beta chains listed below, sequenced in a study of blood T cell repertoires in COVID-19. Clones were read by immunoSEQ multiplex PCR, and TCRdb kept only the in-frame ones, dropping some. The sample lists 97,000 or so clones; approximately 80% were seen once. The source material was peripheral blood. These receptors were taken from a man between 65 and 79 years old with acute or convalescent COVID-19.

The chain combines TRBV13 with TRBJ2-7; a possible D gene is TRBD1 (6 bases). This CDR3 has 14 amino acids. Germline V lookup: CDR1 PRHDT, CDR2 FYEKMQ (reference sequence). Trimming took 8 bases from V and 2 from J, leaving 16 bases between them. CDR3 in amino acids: CASPREDRPYEQYF. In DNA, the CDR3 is TGTGCCAGCCCAAGAGAGGACAGACCCTACGAGCAGTACTTC.

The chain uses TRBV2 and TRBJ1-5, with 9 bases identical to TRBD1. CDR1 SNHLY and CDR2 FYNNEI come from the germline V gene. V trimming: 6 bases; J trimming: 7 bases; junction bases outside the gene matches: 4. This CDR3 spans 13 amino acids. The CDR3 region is CASRLQGAQPQHF. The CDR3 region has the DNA TGTGCCAGCAGATTACAGGGGGCACAGCCCCAGCATTTT.

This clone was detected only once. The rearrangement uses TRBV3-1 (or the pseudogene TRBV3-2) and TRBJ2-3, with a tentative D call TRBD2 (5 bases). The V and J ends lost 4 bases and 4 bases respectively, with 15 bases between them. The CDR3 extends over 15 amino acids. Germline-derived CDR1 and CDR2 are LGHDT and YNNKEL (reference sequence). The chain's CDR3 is CASSPRGGLPDTQYF. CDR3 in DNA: TGTGCCAGCAGCCCCCGCGGAGGTCTCCCAGATACGCAGTATTTT.

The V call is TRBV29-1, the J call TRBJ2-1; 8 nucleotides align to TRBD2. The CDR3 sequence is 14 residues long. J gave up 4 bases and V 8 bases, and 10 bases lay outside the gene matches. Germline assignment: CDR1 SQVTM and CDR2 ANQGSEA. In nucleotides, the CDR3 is TGCAGCCACACTAGCGGAGCACCATACAATGAGCAGTTCTTC. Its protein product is CSHTSGAPYNEQFF.

This CDR3 is CASSFPTGGGEQFF. The CDR3 region has the DNA TGTGCCAGCAGTTTTCCGACAGGGGGTGGGGAGCAGTTCTTC. The chain recombines TRBV27 with TRBJ2-1, with 9 bases identical to TRBD1. CDR3 length: 14 amino acids. V gave up 3 bases and J gave up 10 bases; unmatched junction bases: 7. The V gene's germline CDR1 is MNHEY and CDR2 SMNVEV (reference sequence).

CDR3 protein: CASSREELASLFF. The DNA for the CDR3 is TGTGCCAGCAGTCGTGAGGAGTTAGCCTCGCTGTTTTTT. This chain connects TRBV12-3 or TRBV12-4 to TRBJ1-4; D gene ambiguous. This CDR3 is 13 amino acids long. The V end lost 5 bases, the J end lost 14 bases, and 18 bases lay between the germline ends.

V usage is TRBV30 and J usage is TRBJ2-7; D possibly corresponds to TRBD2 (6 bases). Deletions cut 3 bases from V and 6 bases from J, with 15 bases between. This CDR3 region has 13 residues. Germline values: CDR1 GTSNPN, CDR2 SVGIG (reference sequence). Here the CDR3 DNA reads TGTGCCTGGAGCAATAGGGGAGGCAGCGAGCAGTACTTC. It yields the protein CAWSNRGGSEQYF.

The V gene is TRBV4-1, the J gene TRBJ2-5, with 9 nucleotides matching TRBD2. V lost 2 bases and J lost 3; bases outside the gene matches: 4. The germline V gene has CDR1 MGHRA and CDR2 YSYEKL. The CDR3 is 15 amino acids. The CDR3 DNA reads TGCGCCAGCAGCCAAAATAGCGGGGGAAAAGAGACCCAGTACTTC. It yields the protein CASSQNSGGKETQYF.